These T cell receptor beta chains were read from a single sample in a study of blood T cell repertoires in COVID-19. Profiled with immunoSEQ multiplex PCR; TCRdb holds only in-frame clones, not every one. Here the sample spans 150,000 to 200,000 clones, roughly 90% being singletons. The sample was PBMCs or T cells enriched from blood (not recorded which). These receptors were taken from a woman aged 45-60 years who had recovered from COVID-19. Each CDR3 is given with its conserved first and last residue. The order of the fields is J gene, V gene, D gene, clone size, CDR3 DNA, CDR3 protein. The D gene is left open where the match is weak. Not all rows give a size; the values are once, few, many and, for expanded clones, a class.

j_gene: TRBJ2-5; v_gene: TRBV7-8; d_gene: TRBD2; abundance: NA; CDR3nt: TGTGCCAGCAGCTTAGGGGCTAGCGGGGGATTGGGAGAGACCCAGTACTTC; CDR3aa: CASSLGASGGLGETQYF
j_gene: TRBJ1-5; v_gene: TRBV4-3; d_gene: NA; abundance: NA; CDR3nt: TGCGCCAGCAGCCAAGAAAAGGGGCAGCCCCAGCATTTT; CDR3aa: CASSQEKGQPQHF
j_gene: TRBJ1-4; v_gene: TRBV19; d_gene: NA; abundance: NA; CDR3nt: TGTGCCAGTAGGGTTTCGGGAGAAGAAAAACTGTTTTTT; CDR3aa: CASRVSGEEKLFF
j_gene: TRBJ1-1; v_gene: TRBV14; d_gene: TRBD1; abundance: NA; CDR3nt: TGTGCCAGCAGCCAAGTTAGGGGGCGCTCTGAAGCTTTCTTT; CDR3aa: CASSQVRGRSEAFF
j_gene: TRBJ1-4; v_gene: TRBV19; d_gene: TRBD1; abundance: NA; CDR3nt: TGTGCCAGTAGTATTTTAGGGACAGGGGGAGAGGATGAAAAATTGTTTTTT; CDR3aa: CASSILGTGGEDEKLFF
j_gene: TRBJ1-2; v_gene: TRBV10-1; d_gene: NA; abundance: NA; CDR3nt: TGCGCCAGCAGGGAGGCGGGGGCAAGCTATGGCTACACCTTC; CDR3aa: CASREAGASYGYTF
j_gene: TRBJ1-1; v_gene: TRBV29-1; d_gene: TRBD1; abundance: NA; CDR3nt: TGCAGCGTCTGGGACAGGCAAAGTGAAGCTTTCTTT; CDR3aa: CSVWDRQSEAFF
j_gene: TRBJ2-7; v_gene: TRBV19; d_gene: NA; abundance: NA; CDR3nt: TGTGCCAGTAGTATAGAGTCAGAGCAGTACTTC; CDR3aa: CASSIESEQYF
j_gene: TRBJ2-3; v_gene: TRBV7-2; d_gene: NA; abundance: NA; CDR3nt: TGTGCCAGCAGGCGGGGACTGAATATCAATGCAGATACGCAGTATTTT; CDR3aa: CASRRGLNINADTQYF
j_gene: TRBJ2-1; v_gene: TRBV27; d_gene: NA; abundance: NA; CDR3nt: TGTGCCAGCAGTTTAAAGGCGGGGGCCCGTTCCTACAATGAGCAGTTCTTC; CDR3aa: CASSLKAGARSYNEQFF
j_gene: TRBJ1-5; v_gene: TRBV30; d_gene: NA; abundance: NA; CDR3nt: TGTGCCTGGAGTGTAAGCGGGGATCAGCCCCAGCATTTT; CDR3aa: CAWSVSGDQPQHF
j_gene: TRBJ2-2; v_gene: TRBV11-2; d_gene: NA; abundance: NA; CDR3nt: TGTGCCAGCAGCTTAGATCGGAACAGGTTGGAGACCGGGGAGCTGTTTTTT; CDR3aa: CASSLDRNRLETGELFF
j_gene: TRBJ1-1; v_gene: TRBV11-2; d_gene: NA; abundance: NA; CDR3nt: TGTGCCAGCAGCTTAGATCGGTCCGGAGTTGAAGCTTTCTTT; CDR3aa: CASSLDRSGVEAFF
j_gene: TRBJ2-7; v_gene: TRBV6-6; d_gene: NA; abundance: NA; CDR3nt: TGTGCCAGCAGTAGCCAGGGGGGTACCTACGAGCAGTACTTC; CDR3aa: CASSSQGGTYEQYF
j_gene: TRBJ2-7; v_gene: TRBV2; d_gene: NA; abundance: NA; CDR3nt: TGTGCCAGCAGTGAAGTGGCAGGGGCCATCCACGAGCAGTACTTC; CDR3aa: CASSEVAGAIHEQYF
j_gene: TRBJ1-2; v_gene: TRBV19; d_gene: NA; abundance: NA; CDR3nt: TGTGCCAGTAGTTCCGGACAGCGGCCTAACTATGGCTACACCTTC; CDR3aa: CASSSGQRPNYGYTF
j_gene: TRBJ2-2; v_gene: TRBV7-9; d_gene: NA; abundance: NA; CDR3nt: TGTGCCAGCAGCCCGTCAGGGGCCGGGGAGCTGTTTTTT; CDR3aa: CASSPSGAGELFF
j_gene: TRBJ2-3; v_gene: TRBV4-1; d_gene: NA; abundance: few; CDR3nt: TGCGCCAGCAGCCAAGTAGGACTAGATACGCAGTATTTT; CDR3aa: CASSQVGLDTQYF